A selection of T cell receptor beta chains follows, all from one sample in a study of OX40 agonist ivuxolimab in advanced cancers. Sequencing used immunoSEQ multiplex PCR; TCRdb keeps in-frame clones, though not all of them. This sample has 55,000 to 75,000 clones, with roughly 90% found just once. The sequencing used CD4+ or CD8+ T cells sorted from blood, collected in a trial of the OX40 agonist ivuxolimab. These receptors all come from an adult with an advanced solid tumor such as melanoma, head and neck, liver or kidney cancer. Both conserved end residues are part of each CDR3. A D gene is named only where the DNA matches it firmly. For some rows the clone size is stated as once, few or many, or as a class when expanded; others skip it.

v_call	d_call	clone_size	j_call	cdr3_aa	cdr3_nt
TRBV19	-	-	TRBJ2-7	CASSIRGESYEQYF	TGTGCCAGTAGTATTAGGGGGGAATCCTACGAGCAGTACTTC
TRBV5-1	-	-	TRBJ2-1	CASSPRAGQRAVSNEQFF	TGCGCCAGCAGCCCGCGTGCGGGGCAGAGGGCAGTATCCAATGAGCAGTTCTTC
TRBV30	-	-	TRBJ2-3	CAWLRGLNTDTQYF	TGTGCCTGGCTCCGGGGGCTAAATACAGATACGCAGTATTTT
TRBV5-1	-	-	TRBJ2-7	CASSLVGVYEQYF	TGCGCCAGCAGCTTGGTAGGGGTTTACGAGCAGTACTTC
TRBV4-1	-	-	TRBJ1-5	CASSQDSRGNQPQHF	TGCGCCAGCAGCCAAGACTCCAGGGGTAATCAGCCCCAGCATTTT
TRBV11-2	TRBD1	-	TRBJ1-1	CASSLGRQGGVNTEAFF	TGTGCCAGCAGCTTAGGGAGACAGGGGGGGGTGAACACTGAAGCTTTCTTT
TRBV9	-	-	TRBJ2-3	CASSGDSYRDTQYF	TGTGCCAGCAGCGGAGACTCTTATCGAGATACGCAGTATTTT
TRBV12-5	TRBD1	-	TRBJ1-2	CASGLPVGTGNGYTF	TGTGCTAGTGGTTTGCCCGTTGGGACAGGGAATGGCTACACCTTC
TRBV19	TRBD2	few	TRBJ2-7	CASSKRLAGDYEQYF	TGTGCCAGTAGTAAAAGACTAGCGGGCGACTACGAGCAGTACTTC
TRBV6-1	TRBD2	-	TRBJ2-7	CASSESGGPYEQYF	TGTGCCAGCAGTGAATCGGGGGGGCCCTACGAGCAGTACTTC
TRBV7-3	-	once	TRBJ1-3	CASSRTAGTGNTIYF	TGTGCCAGCAGCCGGACGGCCGGGACGGGAAACACCATATATTTT
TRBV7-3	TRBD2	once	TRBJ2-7	CASSLSVAGGSYEQYF	TGTGCCAGCAGCTTATCGGTAGCGGGAGGTTCCTACGAGCAGTACTTC
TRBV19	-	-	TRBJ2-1	CASTSSGLHMSSYNEQFF	TGTGCCAGTACTAGCAGCGGGCTACACATGAGCTCCTACAATGAGCAGTTCTTC
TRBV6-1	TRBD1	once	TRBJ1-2	CASISEGQTGAGYTF	TGTGCCAGCATCAGTGAAGGTCAGACAGGGGCTGGCTACACCTTC
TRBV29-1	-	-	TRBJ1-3	CSVEVQGNTIYF	TGCAGCGTCGAGGTGCAGGGAAACACCATATATTTT
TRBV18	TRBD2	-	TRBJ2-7	CASSPLATAGDEQYF	TGTGCCAGCTCACCACTCGCAACAGCGGGGGACGAGCAGTACTTC
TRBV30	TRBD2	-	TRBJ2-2	CAWGNAGGTNTGELFF	TGTGCCTGGGGTAACGCCGGGGGGACGAACACCGGGGAGCTGTTTTTT
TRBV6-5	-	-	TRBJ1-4	CASSYTGAEKLFF	TGTGCCAGCAGTTACACGGGGGCTGAAAAACTGTTTTTT
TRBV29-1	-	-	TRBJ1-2	CSITANYGYTF	TGCAGCATAACAGCTAACTATGGCTACACCTTC
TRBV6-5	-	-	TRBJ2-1	CASRRAGDYNEQFF	TGTGCCAGCAGAAGGGCCGGGGATTACAATGAGCAGTTCTTC
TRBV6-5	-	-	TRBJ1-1	CASSRGQPGFTEAFF	TGTGCCAGCAGTCGAGGACAGCCGGGGTTCACTGAAGCTTTCTTT
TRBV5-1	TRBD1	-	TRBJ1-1	CASSFNDRGLVGTEAFF	TGCGCCAGCAGCTTTAATGACAGGGGGCTAGTTGGCACTGAAGCTTTCTTT
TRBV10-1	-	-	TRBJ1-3	CASSESGTQNTIYF	TGCGCCAGCAGTGAGTCCGGGACGCAGAACACCATATATTTT
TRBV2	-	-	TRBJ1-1	CASSRLDAMNTEAFF	TGTGCCAGCAGTAGACTAGATGCTATGAACACTGAAGCTTTCTTT
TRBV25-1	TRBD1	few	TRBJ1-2	CASSGDRDYGYTF	TGTGCCAGCAGTGGGGACAGGGACTATGGCTACACCTTC
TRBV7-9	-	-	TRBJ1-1	CASTRNLNTEAFF	TGTGCCAGCACCCGCAACCTCAACACTGAAGCTTTCTTT
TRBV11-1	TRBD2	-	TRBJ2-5	CASSSSEREDETQYF	TGTGCCAGCAGCTCTAGTGAGCGGGAAGACGAGACCCAGTACTTC
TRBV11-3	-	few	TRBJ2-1	CASSRTGNEQFF	TGTGCCAGCAGCCGCACAGGGAATGAGCAGTTCTTC
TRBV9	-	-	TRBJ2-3	CASSRVTDTQYF	TGTGCCAGCAGCCGAGTCACAGATACGCAGTATTTT